A selection of T cell receptor beta chains follows, all from one sample in a study of identical twins. A single record per CDR3 protein comes from TCRdb applying MiXCR to the 5' RACE reads. The sample gives approximately 620,000 distinct CDR3 sequences, 8% to 9% of which show up once; more than 0.75% is in the top ten. This sample was also put to use in a study of yellow fever vaccine responses in identical twins.

The sequenced sample was PBMCs. These receptors originate from a woman under 30 in good health. Each CDR3 is given with its conserved first and last residue. A D gene is named only where the DNA matches it firmly. Expanded clones are given a class, and other clones once, few, many or no size at all.

DNA	CDR3	V	size	D	J
TGTGCCAGAATCGGGACAAGCTACGAGCAGTACTTC	CARIGTSYEQYF	TRBV6-6	-	-	TRBJ2-7
TGTGCCAGCAGCGCCCCCAAAAGCGGCGGGGAGCTGTTTTTT	CASSAPKSGGELFF	TRBV11-3	many	-	TRBJ2-2
TGTGCCATCAGTGCAGGTCCCGGCGAGACCCAGTACTTC	CAISAGPGETQYF	TRBV10-3	-	-	TRBJ2-5
TGTGCTAGTGTGGCGGAGACAGATACGCAGTATTTT	CASVAETDTQYF	TRBV12-5	-	-	TRBJ2-3
TGCAGTGCTAGACAACCAGACATCCGGGGGGAAAACGAGCAGTACTTC	CSARQPDIRGENEQYF	TRBV20-1	-	TRBD2	TRBJ2-7
TGTGCCACGACCCTGGGGGGCCAAGAGACCCAGTACTTC	CATTLGGQETQYF	TRBV15	few	-	TRBJ2-5
TGTGCCAGCTGCTACGGACTTACCTACGAGCAGTACTTC	CASCYGLTYEQYF	TRBV7-2	many	-	TRBJ2-7
TGTGCCAGCAGCCCCCGTCGGGGGGCGCCGACCGGGGAGCTGTTTTTT	CASSPRRGAPTGELFF	TRBV9	-	-	TRBJ2-2
TGCAGTGCTAGAAAAGGGACTCCTTGGGTCGATGAGCAGTTCTTC	CSARKGTPWVDEQFF	TRBV20-1	many	-	TRBJ2-1
TGTGCCAGCAGCTCCTACGACAGGGGCTACGAGCAGTACTTC	CASSSYDRGYEQYF	TRBV7-9	few	TRBD1	TRBJ2-7
TGTGCCAGCAGCCAAGCGGTCGGGGGGCGAGAGACCCAGTACTTC	CASSQAVGGRETQYF	TRBV14	-	-	TRBJ2-5
TGCGCCAGCAGCTTGGAGGGCTGGCACACCTACAATGAGCAGTTCTTC	CASSLEGWHTYNEQFF	TRBV5-1	many	-	TRBJ2-1
TGCGCCAGCAGCCTGCGCGGGGGGGGAAACGCCGGGGAGCTGTTTTTT	CASSLRGGGNAGELFF	TRBV5-1	few	TRBD2	TRBJ2-2
TGTGCCAGTACCGGGTCCTACCAAGAGACCCAGTACTTC	CASTGSYQETQYF	TRBV2	few	-	TRBJ2-5
TGTGCCACCAGTGATTCCATCTTACCCCAGCATTTT	CATSDSILPQHF	TRBV24-1	-	-	TRBJ1-5
TGTGCCAGCTCCCCGACAGTGGGGTCCTACGAGCAGTACTTC	CASSPTVGSYEQYF	TRBV18	few	-	TRBJ2-7
TGCGCCAGCAGCTTGAAACTCGAGCAGCGGTATTTT	CASSLKLEQRYF	TRBV5-1	many	-	TRBJ2-3